This passage covers 30 T cell receptor beta chains from one sample sequenced in a study of shared clonotypes between healthy human individuals. Method: immunoSEQ multiplex PCR; TCRdb's copy keeps in-frame clones and lacks some. This sample has hundreds of thousands of clones, with about 80% found just once. The specimen sequenced was PBMCs. The receptor set was obtained from a middle-aged woman in good health. Some clones in this sample may be carry-over from other donors' samples.

This clone was observed a handful of times. The chain recombines TRBV10-3 with TRBJ2-7, with 10 nucleotides matching TRBD1. V shed 7 bases, J shed 7 bases, and the junction held 7 bases outside the gene matches. CDR3 length: 13 residues. Germline V gene lookup returns CDR1 ENHRY and CDR2 SYGVKD. CDR3: CAITLTGGGEQYF. The CDR3, as DNA: TGTGCCATCACTTTGACAGGGGGCGGGGAGCAGTACTTC.

The rearrangement joins TRBV5-6 to TRBJ2-5; D ambiguous. The DNA end is a closer match to TRBJ2-7, so the J assignment may be wrong. The length of the CDR3 is 14 residues. Germline V gives CDR1 SGHDT, CDR2 YYEEEE. DNA for the CDR3: TGTGCCAGCAGCGTTAACCCAACGGGCTCCGAGCAGTACTTC. This sequence encodes CASSVNPTGSEQYF.

A few counts support this clone. This sequence joins TRBV30 and TRBJ2-1; no firm D call. CDR1 is GTSNPN and CDR2 is SVGIG in the germline V gene (reference sequence). The CDR3 covers 13 residues. V lost 4 bases and J 4 bases, leaving 11 bases between the germline ends. CDR3 protein: CAWTKGRYNEQFF. Written as DNA, the CDR3 is TGTGCCTGGACCAAAGGACGATACAATGAGCAGTTCTTC.

The J gene is TRBJ1-5, the V gene TRBV19; a possible D gene is TRBD1 (6 bases). The CDR3 is 14 amino acids. Trimming removed 5 bases from V and 2 bases from J, with 10 bases in between. CDR1 LNHDA and CDR2 SQIVND come from the germline V gene (reference sequence). The CDR3 reads CASSYREGNQPQHF. In nucleotides, the CDR3 is TGTGCCAGTAGTTACAGGGAAGGCAATCAGCCCCAGCATTTT.

This chain connects TRBV5-1 to TRBJ2-3; 10 positions agree with TRBD2. The CDR3 runs to 15 residues. J was trimmed by 3 bases and V by 2 bases; bases with no gene match: 3. Germline assignment: CDR1 SGHRS and CDR2 YFSETQ. The CDR3 bases are TGCGCCAGCAGCTTCAGCGGGAGGGTAACAGATACGCAGTATTTT. Protein sequence: CASSFSGRVTDTQYF. The variable domain in full, with the rest retrieved from reference TRBV5-1 and TRBJ2-3, is KAGVTQTPRYLIKTRGQQVTLSCSPISGHRSVSWYQQTPGQGLQFLFEYFSETQRNKGNFPGRFSGRQFSNSRSEMNVSTLELGDSALYLCASSFSGRVTDTQYFGPGTRLTVL.

The chain joins TRBV19 to TRBJ2-5, with D unresolved. Per germline, CDR1 LNHDA and CDR2 SQIVND (reference sequence). This CDR3 region has 13 residues. V was pared by 5 bases and J by 5 bases, with 12 bases between. CDR3 region: CASSSRATETQYF. The CDR3 coding sequence is TGTGCCAGTAGTTCCCGGGCCACCGAGACCCAGTACTTC.

V is TRBV4-1 and J is TRBJ2-7, with 12 positions matching TRBD2. With V trimmed by 3 bases and J by 5 bases, 8 bases remained unmatched. Germline values: CDR1 MGHRA, CDR2 YSYEKL. The CDR3 has 16 residues. Here the CDR3 DNA reads TGCGCCAGCAGCCATCCCGGACTAGCGGGGCGCCACGAGCAGTACTTC. This encodes CASSHPGLAGRHEQYF.

The chain is built from TRBV6-5 and TRBJ2-1; 7 nucleotides align to TRBD2. V lost 3 bases to trimming and J lost 5 bases; unmatched junction nucleotides: 7. The CDR3 extends over 15 amino acids. Per germline, CDR1 MNHEY and CDR2 SVGAGI. The DNA for the CDR3 is TGTGCCAGCAGTTATAAGGGAGGGGCAGACAATGAGCAGTTCTTC. Translating it yields CASSYKGGADNEQFF.

The chain links TRBV6-5 to TRBJ2-3; TRBD2 matches at 8 bases. CDR1 MNHEY and CDR2 SVGAGI come from the germline V gene. J gave up 3 bases and V 2 bases, and 7 bases lay outside the gene matches. The CDR3 consists of 16 residues. The DNA for the CDR3 is TGTGCCAGCAGTTACGGTCTAGCGGGCGTAACAGATACGCAGTATTTT. Translation: CASSYGLAGVTDTQYF.

This clone appeared a single time. CDR3 region: CASSYTDGSGETQYF. The CDR3 nucleotides are TGTGCCAGCAGTTATACGGACGGGTCCGGAGAGACCCAGTACTTC. This rearrangement joins TRBV28 to TRBJ2-5; D ambiguous. Germline assignment: CDR1 MDHEN and CDR2 SYDVKM. CDR3 length equals 15 residues. Trimming removed 4 bases from V and 4 bases from J, with 16 bases in between.

CDR3 DNA sequence: TGTGCCAGCAGTTCATTGGGACAGCTCTATGGCTACACCTTC. Its protein is CASSSLGQLYGYTF. The chain couples TRBV28 to TRBJ1-2; 7 bases are a match to TRBD1. There are 14 residues in the CDR3. Germline CDR1 and CDR2: MDHEN and SYDVKM. V trimming: 4 bases; J trimming: 4 bases; junction bases outside the gene matches: 6.

This chain uses TRBV9 with TRBJ1-1; 7 bases match TRBD1. The CDR3 contains 13 residues. CDR1 and CDR2 from the germline V gene are SGDLS and YYNGEE. The trim removed 4 bases at V and 7 bases at J, leaving 7 bases unmatched. CDR3 amino acids: CASSTGQDGEAFF. The DNA of the CDR3 is TGTGCCAGCAGCACCGGACAGGACGGTGAAGCTTTCTTT.

This clone was seen just once. The chain links TRBV11-2 to TRBJ2-3; D is ambiguous. Germline V CDR1 and CDR2: SGHAT, FQNNGV. CDR3 length: 14 amino acids. The V gene lost 0 bases and the J gene lost 0 bases, with 4 bases spanning the gap. This chain's CDR3 is CASSLDGSTDTQYF. CDR3 nucleotide sequence: TGTGCCAGCAGCTTAGATGGTAGCACAGATACGCAGTATTTT.

The chain combines TRBV7-9 with TRBJ2-4; 12 bases line up with TRBD2. Germline V gene lookup returns CDR1 SEHNR and CDR2 FQNEAQ (reference sequence). The junction had 8 bases not matched to a gene; V was cut back by 5 bases and J by 6 bases. The CDR3 runs to 16 residues. Here the CDR3 reads CASSPNLAGGGNIQYF. Written as DNA, the CDR3 is TGTGCCAGCAGCCCAAACCTAGCGGGAGGGGGAAACATTCAGTACTTC.

The rearrangement joins TRBV7-2 to TRBJ2-5; no firm D call. The CDR3 sequence is 14 residues long. V was shortened by 0 bases and J by 4 bases, with 9 bases between the two germline ends. Germline values: CDR1 SGHTA, CDR2 FQGNSA. The CDR3 reads CASSLAGNGETQYF. The CDR3 DNA sequence: TGTGCCAGCAGCTTAGCAGGGAACGGAGAGACCCAGTACTTC.

The CDR3 spells CAWSVGRDLGAFF. DNA of the CDR3: TGTGCCTGGAGTGTGGGACGGGACCTTGGAGCTTTCTTT. The chain employs TRBV30 and TRBJ1-1, with D possibly being TRBD1 (5 bases). Trimming took 0 bases from V and 10 from J, leaving 15 bases between them. This CDR3 spans 13 amino acids. Germline CDR1 reads GTSNPN; CDR2 reads SVGIG (reference sequence).

The genes are TRBV5-6 and TRBJ2-1; 14 bases match TRBD2. CDR1 SGHDT and CDR2 YYEEEE come from the germline V gene. This CDR3 contains 14 residues. J was trimmed by 10 bases and V by 3 bases; bases with no gene match: 3. The CDR3: CASSWGLAGVEQFF. Written as DNA, the CDR3 is TGTGCCAGCAGCTGGGGACTAGCGGGAGTGGAGCAGTTCTTC.

This rearrangement joins TRBV5-6 to TRBJ2-5; D assignment may be TRBD1 or TRBD2 (5 bases each). The CDR3 has 14 amino acids. The V end lost 1 base, the J end lost 3 bases, and 10 bases lay between the germline ends. Per germline, CDR1 SGHDT and CDR2 YYEEEE. CDR3: CASSLSGREETQYF. The CDR3 region has the DNA TGTGCCAGCAGCTTGAGCGGCAGGGAAGAGACCCAGTACTTC.

Details on this clone: This may stem from a read error, because a much larger clone lies one nucleotide away. This rearrangement joins TRBV7-2 to TRBJ2-6; 13 nucleotides line up with TRBD2. The length of the CDR3 is 19 residues. Germline values: CDR1 SGHTA, CDR2 FQGNSA. The junction had 9 bases not matched to a gene; V was cut back by 5 bases and J by 2 bases. CDR3 residues: CASSPGTSGKLTGANVLTF. The CDR3 DNA reads as TGTGCCAGCAGCCCGGGGACTAGCGGGAAACTCACTGGGGCCAACGTCCTGACTTTC. Combining the CDR3 with reference TRBV7-2 and TRBJ2-6 gives the whole variable domain GAGVSQSPSNKVTEKGKDVELRCDPISGHTALYWYRQSLGQGLEFLIYFQGNSAPDKSGLPSDRFSAERTGGSVSTLTIQRTQQEDSAVYLCASSPGTSGKLTGANVLTFGAGSRLTVL.

As to this clone: Just one base apart from a much larger clone, this may be a read error. This sample includes further DNA sequences coding for the same CDR3. This sequence joins TRBV11-1 and TRBJ2-5; D assignment may be TRBD1 or TRBD2 (6 bases each). The CDR3 has 15 residues. Looked up from germline, CDR1 is SGHAT and CDR2 is FQDESV (reference sequence). Trimming took 3 bases from V and 1 from J, leaving 12 bases between them. In DNA, the CDR3 is TGTGCCAGCAGCTTGGGCCCGGGGGCCCAAGAGACCCAGTACTTC. Amino acid sequence: CASSLGPGAQETQYF.

This chain links TRBV6-1 with TRBJ2-2; D may be TRBD1 (6 bases). CDR1 and CDR2 from the germline V gene are MNHNS and SASEGT. V lost 4 bases to trimming and J lost 3 bases, with 12 bases between them. The CDR3 is 15 amino acids. The CDR3 reads CASSGSGQYTGELFF. For the CDR3, the DNA is TGTGCCAGCAGTGGATCGGGACAATACACCGGGGAGCTGTTTTTT.

This chain connects TRBV7-2 to TRBJ2-5; TRBD2 agrees at 7 bases. With V trimmed by 6 bases and J by 1 base, 5 bases remained unmatched. The V gene's germline CDR1 is SGHTA and CDR2 FQGNSA. The CDR3 extends over 14 amino acids. The DNA for the CDR3 is TGTGCCAGCAGTCGTAGCGGGCCCCAAGAGACCCAGTACTTC. Its translation is CASSRSGPQETQYF. Full variable domain (remainder filled in from reference TRBV7-2 and TRBJ2-5): GAGVSQSPSNKVTEKGKDVELRCDPISGHTALYWYRQSLGQGLEFLIYFQGNSAPDKSGLPSDRFSAERTGGSVSTLTIQRTQQEDSAVYLCASSRSGPQETQYFGPGTRLLVL.

J is TRBJ1-1 and V is TRBV6-5, with D perhaps TRBD1 (6 bases). Deletions cut 6 bases from V and 6 bases from J, with 20 bases between. CDR1 and CDR2 (germline): MNHEY, SVGAGI. This CDR3 has 15 amino acids. CDR3 amino acids: CASSFDRNENSEAFF. CDR3 DNA: TGTGCCAGCAGCTTCGACAGGAACGAAAACTCTGAAGCTTTCTTT.

The chain has TRBV11-2 and TRBJ2-3; D is unresolved. The CDR3 is 15 residues long. Germline values: CDR1 SGHAT, CDR2 FQNNGV. The germline V and J ends were trimmed by 0 bases and 1 base, with 8 bases remaining between them. DNA of the CDR3: TGTGCCAGCAGCTTAGAAAGGACCCGCACAGATACGCAGTATTTT. As protein: CASSLERTRTDTQYF.

The table lists this clone with a count of one. The chain joins TRBV7-3 to TRBJ2-1; no definite D call. Germline values: CDR1 SGHTA, CDR2 FQGTGA. V was pared by 5 bases and J by 0 bases, with 5 bases between. This CDR3 spans 13 amino acids. CDR3 residues: CASSIGSYNEQFF. CDR3 nucleotides: TGTGCCAGCAGCATCGGCTCCTACAATGAGCAGTTCTTC.

This chain links TRBV25-1 with TRBJ2-1; TRBD2 agrees at 9 bases. Germline assignment: CDR1 MGHDK and CDR2 SYGVNS. V lost 5 bases to trimming and J lost 0 bases; unmatched junction nucleotides: 2. CDR3 length: 15 residues. The CDR3 spells CASSPTSGSYNEQFF. In DNA form, the CDR3 reads TGTGCCAGCAGTCCGACTAGCGGCTCCTACAATGAGCAGTTCTTC.

Worth noting for this clone: A far larger clone lies a single base away; this is likely a read error. The conserved phenylalanine or tryptophan is not found at the CDR3 terminus, so this likely reflects a read error. The chain links TRBV7-9 to TRBJ2-7, with D possibly matching TRBD2 (6 bases). The germline V gene has CDR1 SEHNR and CDR2 FQNEAQ (reference sequence). V gave up 6 bases and J gave up 2 bases, with 8 bases separating them. This CDR3 contains 12 residues. The CDR3 nucleotides read TGTGCCAGCAGGGGGGGACCCTACGAGCAGTACCTC. Its protein product is CASRGGPYEQYL.

V gene TRBV19 combines with J gene TRBJ1-5, with no clear D. Germline CDR1 is LNHDA and CDR2 is SQIVND (reference sequence). V lost 3 bases, J lost 4 bases, and 7 bases lay in between. The CDR3 contains 13 residues. CDR3 DNA: TGTGCCAGTAGTATGAGTGTAAATCAGCCCCAGCATTTT. Translating gives CASSMSVNQPQHF.

Note on this clone: At the DNA level, this CDR3 is encoded by other sequences in the same sample as well. The chain recombines TRBV6-4 with TRBJ1-5; D uncertain. V lost 5 bases and J lost 4, with 9 bases in between. Germline CDR1 reads MRHNA; CDR2 reads SNTAGT. The CDR3 length is 13 residues. DNA of the CDR3: TGTGCCAGCAGTAGGGAGATTAATCAGCCCCAGCATTTT. Translating it yields CASSREINQPQHF.

In the case of this clone: The identical CDR3 is also encoded by other nucleotide sequences in the sample. V is TRBV6-4 and J is TRBJ2-2; tentatively, D is TRBD1 or TRBD2 (5 bases each). The CDR3 loop spans 13 amino acids. V lost 3 bases and J lost 3, with 5 bases in between. The germline V gene has CDR1 MRHNA and CDR2 SNTAGT. This CDR3 reads CASSEGDTGELFF. CDR3 nucleotides: TGTGCCAGCAGTGAGGGGGACACCGGGGAGCTGTTTTTT.